The 31 T cell receptor beta chains reported below all come from one sample, sequenced in a study of tumor-infiltrating lymphocytes in primary liver carcinoma (dated 2017 in TCRdb). For sequencing, an Illumina HiSeq 2500 was employed. Using a constant-region primer and ProtoScript II reverse transcriptase, TCRbeta-specific cDNA was reverse-transcribed from 450 to 650 ng total RNA. Construction of the TCRbeta libraries relied on three nested rounds of multiplex PCR, following a slightly modified ARM-PCR procedure. Multiplex TRBV1-TRBV30 forward primers and a Cbeta reverse primer were used in the first two PCR rounds, each of which was run for around 10 cycles. TCRdb passed the public sequencing reads through fastp at Q25 and MiXCR, retaining productive beta sequences. For every CDR3 protein sequence, its rows merge into one entry that carries the most common genes and DNA. This sample has around 120,000 distinct CDR3 sequences in its table, and 55% to 65% of those were observed once. 7% to 10% of the sample rests with the top ten.

Total RNA and DNA were co-extracted without cell sorting from 20-30 mg of bulk tissue using the AllPrep DNA/RNA mini kit. Sequenced sample: liver tumor tissue from sampling region 1. The sample's cell subset or site label, in plain terms: tumor region T1, superior pole. The receptors shown here come from a woman aged 55-70 years with primary liver carcinoma and hepatitis B virus infection.

This clonotype was seen only once. V gene TRBV10-3 combines with J gene TRBJ2-1, with TRBD2 as a possible D gene (6 bases). Germline V gene sequence: CDR1 ENHRY, CDR2 SYGVKD. V lost 2 bases, J lost 14 bases, and 19 bases lay in between. The CDR3 runs 14 residues. CDR3 in amino acids: CAISEGDSGSGEFF. The CDR3 DNA reads TGTGCCATCAGTGAGGGAGATAGCGGTTCTGGAGAGTTCTTC.

Concerning this clonotype itself: Just one base apart from a much larger clone, this may be a read error. The chain carries TRBV12-3 or TRBV12-4 and TRBJ1-1; no reliable D call. This CDR3 has 14 amino acids. V was shortened by 0 bases and J by 4 bases, with 9 bases between the two germline ends. CDR3 loop: CASSLAASTTEAFF. The CDR3 bases are TGTGCCAGCAGTTTAGCGGCCTCTACCACTGAAGCTTTCTTT.

As regards this clonotype: This may be a read error: a much more frequent sequence differs by one nucleotide. The J gene is TRBJ1-1, the V gene TRBV5-4; a possible D gene is TRBD1 (5 bases). The germline V gene has CDR1 SGHNT and CDR2 YYREEE (reference sequence). This CDR3 comprises 12 residues. In DNA form, the CDR3 reads TGTGCCAGCAGCTCCAGGGATACTGAAGCTCTCTTT. It translates to CASSSRDTEALF.

This chain links TRBV29-1 with TRBJ2-1; 7 nucleotides line up with TRBD2. This CDR3 has 14 amino acids. With 7 bases clipped from V and 9 bases from J, the junction kept 15 bases outside the gene matches. CDR1 and CDR2 from the germline V gene are SQVTM and ANQGSEA. The CDR3 reads CSATGGGGWSEQFF. As DNA, the CDR3 is TGCAGCGCAACGGGGGGAGGAGGGTGGAGTGAGCAGTTCTTC.

V usage is TRBV2 and J usage is TRBJ2-3, with TRBD2 matching 7 bases. The germline gives CDR1 SNHLY, CDR2 FYNNEI. Trimming at V came to 6 bases and at J to 5 bases, leaving 8 bases not matched to a gene. There are 14 residues in the CDR3. The CDR3 DNA sequence: TGTGCCAGCAGCGGGACTACCCCGGGAGATACGCAGTATTTT. Translated, it gives CASSGTTPGDTQYF.

This clonotype was recorded a few times. Germline and junction disagree at one end, which may indicate a read error. The gene calls are TRBV29-1 and TRBJ2-2; TRBD2 matches at 11 bases. Germline CDR1 SQVTM, CDR2 ANQGSEA. CDR3 size: 14 residues. Here the CDR3 reads CNVGTSGNTGELFF. CDR3 DNA: TGCAACGTTGGGACTAGCGGTAACACCGGGGAGCTGTTCTTT.

This clonotype was recorded many times. The chain has TRBV13 and TRBJ2-7; perhaps TRBD2 as D (5 bases). CDR3 length: 15 residues. V lost 5 bases, J lost 7 bases, and 21 bases lay in between. Germline V gene lookup returns CDR1 PRHDT and CDR2 FYEKMQ (reference sequence). The CDR3 DNA follows: TGTGCCAGCAGCGCCGAAGGAGGCAGACTACGGGAGCAGTACTTC. It is translated as CASSAEGGRLREQYF. Variable domain in full (rest from reference TRBV13 and TRBJ2-7): AAGVIQSPRHLIKEKRETATLKCYPIPRHDTVYWYQQGPGQDPQFLISFYEKMQSDKGSIPDRFSAQQFSDYHSELNMSSLELGDSALYFCASSAEGGRLREQYFGPGTRLTVT.

Of note for this clonotype: A read error may account for a junction end that differs from germline. V and J are TRBV4-2 and TRBJ2-1, with D perhaps TRBD2 (5 bases). This CDR3 region has 16 residues. Germline V gene lookup returns CDR1 LGHNA and CDR2 YNFKEQ. CDR3 DNA sequence: TGTGCAAGCAGCCCCGGAGGTGGCGGAGACTACAATGAGCAGTTCTTC. Protein: CASSPGGGGDYNEQFF.

About this clonotype: A much larger clone lies a single base off, so this may be a read error. This CDR3 reads CASSRLRTGSTNTQYF. The CDR3 region has the DNA TGTGCCAGCAGCCGCCTTCGGACAGGTAGCACAAATACGCAGTATTTT. The rearrangement joins TRBV6-5 to TRBJ2-3; 7 bases are shared with TRBD1. Germline loops: CDR1 MNHEY, CDR2 SVGAGI. The CDR3 loop spans 16 amino acids.

About this clonotype: This may stem from a read error, because a much larger clone lies one nucleotide away. This chain joins TRBV7-8 and TRBJ2-7; possibly TRBD1 for D (5 bases). The germline V gene has CDR1 SGHVS and CDR2 FQNEAQ. The CDR3 covers 15 residues. The germline V and J ends were trimmed by 5 bases and 2 bases, with 16 bases remaining between them. The CDR3 sequence is CASSHAGIGTYEQYF. CDR3 DNA: TGTGCCAGCAGCCATGCAGGGATAGGGACCTACGAGCAGTACTTC.

For this clonotype: This clone may be a read error of a much larger clone one base away. V usage is TRBV4-1 and J usage is TRBJ2-3, with D unresolved. The germline V gene has CDR1 MGHRA and CDR2 YSYEKL. V lost 0 bases to trimming and J lost 2 bases, with 15 bases between them. The CDR3 length is 17 residues. CDR3 protein: CASSQDPDSSHTDTQYF. The CDR3 DNA reads as TGCGCCAGCAGCCAAGATCCCGACTCTTCTCACACAGATACGCAGTATTTT.

In this sample, this clonotype turned up many times. The gene calls are TRBV10-3 and TRBJ2-7; 9 positions match TRBD1. Germline V gives CDR1 ENHRY, CDR2 SYGVKD. This CDR3 is 16 amino acids long. V dropped 2 bases and J dropped 4; count of bases not matched to a gene: 9. CDR3 region: CAISEALSGQGYEQYF. CDR3 DNA sequence: TGTGCCATCAGTGAGGCTTTATCGGGACAGGGTTACGAGCAGTACTTC.

Judged by abundance, this clonotype is medium-sized. This chain connects TRBV29-1 to TRBJ2-3; TRBD2 agrees at 7 bases. Germline CDR1 is SQVTM and CDR2 is ANQGSEA. This CDR3 is 14 amino acids long. Trimming cost V 6 bases and J 1 base; bases outside gene matches: 7. CDR3 coding DNA: TGCAGCGTGGAGGGCGGGAGAGGCACAGATACGCAGTATTTT. Its translation is CSVEGGRGTDTQYF.

About this clonotype: Given a much more abundant clone one base away, this may be a read error. The chain joins TRBV29-1 to TRBJ1-1; 7 bases are a match to TRBD1. Germline values: CDR1 SQVTM, CDR2 ANQGSEA. The CDR3 extends over 13 amino acids. V lost 8 bases, J lost 1 base, and 7 bases stayed unmatched. The CDR3 reads CSIVGQPNTEAFF. The DNA for the CDR3 is TGCAGCATTGTGGGACAGCCGAACACTGAAGCTTTCTTT.

Worth noting for this clonotype: This CDR3 fails to terminate in the conserved phenylalanine or tryptophan, so it likely reflects a read error. It is unclear where the CDR3 begins or ends on the DNA, so no DNA is shown, and the CDR3 is as TCRdb lists it. The chain joins TRBV11-3 to TRBJ2-2; the DNA was not compared with TRBD1, the D call given in the table. The CDR3 is 14 residues long, counting both termini. CDR1 is SGHNT, CDR2 YENEEA, per germline. CDR3 residues: CASSLRGAAGEMFL.

This clonotype has a single count. V is TRBV10-2 and J is TRBJ2-3; D is unresolved. The J call is doubtful: the DNA matches TRBJ1-5 better. The CDR3 is 16 residues long. Per the germline V gene, CDR1 is WSHSY and CDR2 is SAAADI. CDR3 in amino acids: CASGRLAGTSTDTQHF. CDR3 coding DNA: TGCGCCAGTGGTCGACTAGCGGGAACTAGCACAGACACGCAGCATTTT.

Ten or more counts support this clonotype. This sequence joins TRBV12-3 or TRBV12-4 and TRBJ2-2, with D perhaps TRBD1 (5 bases). V was shortened by 5 bases and J by 7 bases, with 14 bases between the two germline ends. The CDR3 loop spans 14 amino acids. Here the CDR3 DNA reads TGTGCCAGCAGTACCCGCAGGGAAGGCGGGGAGCTGTTTTTT. This translates into CASSTRREGGELFF.

The chain uses TRBV28 and TRBJ1-6; 7 bases agree with TRBD1. The J segment lost 6 bases and the V segment lost 11 bases, leaving 10 bases of the junction unmatched. This CDR3 region has 14 residues. The germline V gene encodes CDR1 MDHEN and CDR2 SYDVKM. The CDR3 spells CAGASGTVNSPLHF. The CDR3 DNA sequence: TGTGCCGGCGCCTCCGGGACAGTTAATTCACCCCTCCACTTT.

A remark on this clonotype: This clone may be a read error of a much larger clone one base away. This chain links TRBV6-5 with TRBJ1-6; a possible D gene is TRBD1 (6 bases). This CDR3 is built from 14 residues. The germline CDR1 and CDR2 sequences are MNHEY and SVGAGI. For the CDR3, the DNA is TGTGCCAGCAAGACGACAGGAAATAATTCACCCCCCCACTTT. Protein: CASKTTGNNSPPHF.

As concerns this clonotype: A junction end diverges from the germline sequence, so it may reflect a read error. The chain joins TRBV11-2 to TRBJ2-2; weak D call: TRBD2 (6 bases). The germline V gene encodes CDR1 SGHAT and CDR2 FQNNGV. The CDR3 has 15 residues. CDR3: CASSPLQGSTREVFF. In DNA, the CDR3 is TGTGCCAGCAGCCCTCTGCAAGGATCGACCAGGGAGGTGTTTTTT.

This clonotype showed up just once. The junction shows a germline mismatch at one end, possibly a read error. The CDR3 sequence: CVISGRDTASYEQYF. The CDR3 DNA sequence: TGTGTCATCAGTGGCCGGGACACCGCCTCCTACGAGCAGTACTTC. This chain connects TRBV10-3 to TRBJ2-7, with a weak D call TRBD1 (6 bases). The CDR3 extends over 15 amino acids. Germline loops: CDR1 ENHRY, CDR2 SYGVKD.

In regard to this clonotype: Mismatch with germline at one junction end may stem from a read error. The genes are TRBV11-3 and TRBJ2-1; perhaps TRBD2 as D (6 bases). The CDR3 length is 16 residues. Germline CDR1 reads SGHNT; CDR2 reads YENEEA. Written as DNA, the CDR3 is TGTGCCAGCAGCCCGATAGCGGTCCTTTCCTACAATGAGCGGTTCTTC. Encoded protein: CASSPIAVLSYNERFF.

This clonotype was counted ten times or more. The chain employs TRBV29-1 and TRBJ2-1; tentatively, D is TRBD2 (6 bases). Germline CDR1 reads SQVTM; CDR2 reads ANQGSEA. Trimming removed 7 bases at V and 8 bases at J, with 21 bases between. CDR3 size: 14 residues. CDR3 sequence: CSEAGPPSFDEQFF. DNA of the CDR3: TGCAGCGAGGCGGGACCACCTTCGTTCGATGAGCAGTTCTTC.

CDR3 sequence reads: CPISFARTGLGGQYF. CDR3 nucleotide sequence: TGTCCCATCAGTTTCGCCCGGACAGGCCTAGGTGGGCAGTACTTC. V is TRBV6-5 and J is TRBJ2-7, with 7 bases that match TRBD1. Germline CDR1 is MNHEY and CDR2 is SVGAGI. CDR3 length equals 15 residues.

About this clonotype itself: A junction boundary mismatches the germline segment, possibly from a read error. The chain couples TRBV11-1 to TRBJ2-1; D is undetermined. The CDR3 spans 15 residues. Germline assignment: CDR1 SGHAT and CDR2 FQDESV (reference sequence). In nucleotides, the CDR3 is TGTGCCAACAGCTTAGAGAACGGAAGGTACAATGAGCAGTTCTTC. Amino acids: CANSLENGRYNEQFF.

This clonotype has a handful of counts. V usage is TRBV12-3 or TRBV12-4 and J usage is TRBJ2-3; 11 bases are shared with TRBD1. This CDR3 has 15 amino acids. Losses at the gene ends were 5 bases for V and 3 bases for J; bases not matched to a gene: 4. CDR3: CASSGQGASTDTQYF. In nucleotides, the CDR3 is TGTGCCAGCAGTGGACAGGGGGCATCGACAGATACGCAGTATTTT.

The V call is TRBV28, the J call TRBJ1-5; the D gene is possibly TRBD1 (5 bases). This CDR3 region has 12 residues. Per the germline V gene, CDR1 is MDHEN and CDR2 is SYDVKM. V was shortened by 6 bases and J by 6 bases, with 9 bases between the two germline ends. CDR3 amino acids: CASRLGGQPQHF. The CDR3 DNA reads TGTGCCAGCAGACTGGGGGGTCAGCCCCAGCATTTT.

This sequence joins TRBV14 and TRBJ2-5, with TRBD2 as a possible D gene (6 bases). V was trimmed by 5 bases and J by 0 bases, leaving 25 bases between them. Germline V gene sequence: CDR1 SGHDN, CDR2 FVKESK. The CDR3 has 19 residues. CDR3 region: CASSYPTGLPSWYQETQYF. The CDR3 DNA reads TGTGCCAGCAGCTACCCCACGGGACTCCCGAGTTGGTACCAAGAGACCCAGTACTTC.

Comments on this clonotype: Compared with germline, one end of the junction differs, possibly owing to a read error. This sequence joins TRBV28 and TRBJ2-3; no clear D. This CDR3 spans 15 amino acids. The germline V gene has CDR1 MDHEN and CDR2 SYDVKM. The CDR3 reads CASLGGVISTDTRYF. DNA of the CDR3: TGTGCCAGCCTCGGTGGGGTAATTAGCACAGATACGCGGTATTTT.

The chain joins TRBV28 to TRBJ2-3; D gene ambiguous. Germline V gives CDR1 MDHEN, CDR2 SYDVKM. This CDR3 spans 16 amino acids. V dropped 4 bases and J dropped 2 bases, with 16 bases sitting between them. The CDR3 nucleotides read TGTGCCAGCAGTTACTCTCACAGTACTACCACAGATACGCAGTATTTT. It specifies CASSYSHSTTTDTQYF.

A note on this clonotype: A clone one base away is much larger, so this may be a read error. In nucleotides, the CDR3 is TGTGCCAGCAATTCCGGGTCCAAAGCTTTCTTT. This codes for CASNSGSKAFF. The rearrangement links TRBV25-1 to TRBJ1-1; the D is unclear. Per germline, CDR1 MGHDK and CDR2 SYGVNS. Trimming cost V 7 bases and J 9 bases, with 12 bases left between them. There are 11 residues in the CDR3.